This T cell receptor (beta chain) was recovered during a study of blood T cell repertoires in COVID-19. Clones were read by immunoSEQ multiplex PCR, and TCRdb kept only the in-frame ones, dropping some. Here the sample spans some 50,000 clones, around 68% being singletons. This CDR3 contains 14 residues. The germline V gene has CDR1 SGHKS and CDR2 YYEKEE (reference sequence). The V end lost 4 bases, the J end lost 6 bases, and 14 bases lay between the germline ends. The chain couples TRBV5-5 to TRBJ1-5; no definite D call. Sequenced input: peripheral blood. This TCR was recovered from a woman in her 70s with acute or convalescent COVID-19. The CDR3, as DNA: TGTGCCAGCAGCGTCGAGGGAGGCGGTCAGCCCCAGCATTTT. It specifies CASSVEGGGQPQHF.